Only a few counts were recorded for the clone carrying this T cell receptor (beta chain). The unsorted libraries were prepared from 2 million PBMCs (stored at -80 C). V dropped 1 base and J dropped 1 base, with 11 bases sitting between them. CDR3 length: 15 residues. The germline CDR1 and CDR2 sequences are SGHRS and YFSETQ. This specimen belongs to a study of neurological immune-mediated disorders. Each CDR3 protein is one row after TCRdb ran MiXCR on the 5' RACE reads. The table has tens of thousands of distinct CDR3 sequences, 10% seen once. This chain uses TRBV5-1 with TRBJ1-1; no firm D call. Sequencing input: PBMCs. The receptor comes from a middle-aged man in good health. CDR3 DNA sequence: TGCGCCAGCAGCTTGAACAGCCGGGGGAACACTGAAGCTTTCTTT. This translates into CASSLNSRGNTEAFF.